This T cell receptor beta chain comes out of a study of cytomegalovirus exposure and HLA in healthy donors. Study information: Membership in the Caucasian-associated ancestry cluster was found for 65% to 85% of approximately 380 genotyped donors.

Study-level results: The productive fraction for most TCR beta V segments was about 87% or about 30% in an earlier analysis. In a later analysis, TCR beta V- and J-gene trimming was associated with a missense DCLRE1C variant.

CDR1 is SGHVS and CDR2 is FQNEAQ in the germline V gene. Losses at the gene ends were 4 bases for V and 7 bases for J; bases not matched to a gene: 7. CDR3 size: 15 residues. Note on this clone: Antigen: not known.

The study ran its PCR with 60 Vbeta and 13 Jbeta primers. The table came from immunoSEQ multiplex PCR; TCRdb's copy has only in-frame clones and leaves some out. The top ten clones hold 0.22% of a sample with approximately 200,000 clones, approximately 79% of them seen once. The chain couples TRBV7-8 to TRBJ2-1; TRBD1 agrees at 10 bases. The source is a girl under 10 years old in good health and CMV-seronegative. The sample was PBMCs. The CDR3 sequence is CASSYRQGAWNEQFF. The CDR3 DNA reads as TGTGCCAGCAGCTACCGACAGGGGGCCTGGAATGAGCAGTTCTTC.